The clone carrying this TCR beta chain was counted at least ten times. Its matching antigen is unknown. These data belong to a study of neurological immune-mediated disorders. Study-level results: HTLV-1-associated myelopathy had the most TCR clonal expansion, while multiple sclerosis had the least, a level that fell below healthy controls.

Template-switch 5'RACE cDNA synthesis added a 10-nucleotide unique molecular identifier. The output of every sequencing run, over 180 million TCR-beta sequences, came from 15-18 subjects. TCRdb fed the 5' RACE reads into MiXCR, producing one record per CDR3 protein. The table has around 41,000 distinct CDR3 sequences, approximately 14% seen once; the top ten hold 3% to 4.5%. V was shortened by 8 bases and J by 1 base, with 12 bases between the two germline ends. This CDR3 is 14 amino acids long. Germline V gene lookup returns CDR1 LGHDT and CDR2 YNNKEL (reference sequence). Libraries from sorted cells used roughly 1 million T cells (CD4+ or CD8+).

The chain links TRBV3-1 to TRBJ1-5; the D gene is possibly TRBD1 (5 bases). Input material: CD4+ T cells from blood. The sequence derives from a woman aged 55-70 years with HTLV-1-associated myelopathy (HAM/TSP). The DNA of the CDR3 is TGTGCCAGCTCCACCGGGGGGAGCAATCAGCCCCAGCATTTT. Its protein product is CASSTGGSNQPQHF.